This TCR beta chain originates from a study of T cell responses to AZD1222 COVID-19 vaccine. Study-wide findings and caveats: Donors were chiefly white British, with a greater number of females, and clonal diversity was perhaps underestimated. Repertoire collection took place solely once the T cell response had peaked. Within unmutated variant regions lay the reported targets of nearly half of spike-specific TCRs. Recipients of two AZD1222 doses showed rising Spike-specific TCR breadth and depth.

The repertoire was sequenced with immunoSEQ multiplex PCR; TCRdb's copy has only in-frame clones and lacks some. The top ten hold roughly 1.8% of the sample, which has about 200,000 clones, approximately 94% seen once. This clone was observed once. Its specificity is unknown. Trimming removed 5 bases from V and 0 bases from J, with 16 bases in between. The germline CDR1 and CDR2 sequences are MNHNY and SVGAGI (reference sequence). This CDR3 is built from 17 residues. The sample was peripheral blood, taken 28 days after the second dose of the MenACWY control vaccine. This receptor was identified in an adult who received the MenACWY meningococcal vaccine as a control. V gene TRBV6-6 combines with J gene TRBJ1-4, with D tentatively TRBD1 (5 bases). The DNA for the CDR3 is TGTGCCAGCAGTCGACAAGGGGTTCATGCAACTAATGAAAAACTGTTTTTT. Its protein product is CASSRQGVHATNEKLFF.